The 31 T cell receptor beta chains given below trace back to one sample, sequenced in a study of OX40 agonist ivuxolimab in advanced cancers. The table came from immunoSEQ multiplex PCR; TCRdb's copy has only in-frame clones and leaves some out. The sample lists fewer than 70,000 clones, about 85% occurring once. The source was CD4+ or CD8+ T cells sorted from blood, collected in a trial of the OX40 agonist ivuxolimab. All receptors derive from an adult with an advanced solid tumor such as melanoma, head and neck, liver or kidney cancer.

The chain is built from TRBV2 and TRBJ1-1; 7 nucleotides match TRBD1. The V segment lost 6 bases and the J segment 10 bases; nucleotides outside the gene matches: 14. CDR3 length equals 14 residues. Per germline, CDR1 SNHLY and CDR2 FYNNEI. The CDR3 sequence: CASSAEGAHPLAFF. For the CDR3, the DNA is TGTGCCAGCAGCGCTGAGGGGGCTCACCCTCTAGCTTTCTTT.

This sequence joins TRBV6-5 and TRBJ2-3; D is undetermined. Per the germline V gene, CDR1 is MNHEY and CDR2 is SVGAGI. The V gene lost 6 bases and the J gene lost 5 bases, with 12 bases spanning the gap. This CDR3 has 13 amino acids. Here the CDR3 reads CASRLTRQDTQYF. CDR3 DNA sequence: TGTGCCAGCAGACTCACCCGGCAAGATACGCAGTATTTT.

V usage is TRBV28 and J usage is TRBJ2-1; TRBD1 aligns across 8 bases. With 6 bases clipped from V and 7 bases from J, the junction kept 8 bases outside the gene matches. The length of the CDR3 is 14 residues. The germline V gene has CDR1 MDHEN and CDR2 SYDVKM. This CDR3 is CASRAGQATNEQFF. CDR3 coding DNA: TGTGCCAGCAGGGCGGGACAGGCCACTAATGAGCAGTTCTTC.

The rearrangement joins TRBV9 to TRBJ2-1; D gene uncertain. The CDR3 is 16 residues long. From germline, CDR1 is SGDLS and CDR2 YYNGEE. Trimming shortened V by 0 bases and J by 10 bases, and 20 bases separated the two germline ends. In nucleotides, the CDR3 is TGTGCCAGCAGCGTAGAATTCGCGTCTCTACAGCGCGAGCAGTTCTTC. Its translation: CASSVEFASLQREQFF.

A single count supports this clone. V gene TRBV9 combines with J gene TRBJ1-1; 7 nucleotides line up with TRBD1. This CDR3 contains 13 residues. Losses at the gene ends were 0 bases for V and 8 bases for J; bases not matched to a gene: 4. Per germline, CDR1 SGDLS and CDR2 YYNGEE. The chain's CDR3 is CASSVDRGAEAFF. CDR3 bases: TGTGCCAGCAGCGTAGACAGGGGCGCCGAAGCTTTCTTT. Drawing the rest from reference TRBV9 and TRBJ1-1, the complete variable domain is DSGVTQTPKHLITATGQRVTLRCSPRSGDLSVYWYQQSLDQGLQFLIQYYNGEERAKGNILERFSAQQFPDLHSELNLSSLELGDSALYFCASSVDRGAEAFFGQGTRLTVV.

CDR3 sequence: CASSRTGTGVYF. CDR3 DNA: TGTGCCAGCAGCCGTACCGGGACTGGAGTGTACTTC. This chain uses TRBV6-6 with TRBJ2-4, with D possibly matching TRBD2 (6 bases). The CDR3 spans 12 residues. Germline CDR1 reads MNHNY; CDR2 reads SVGAGI (reference sequence). Trimming took off 6 bases at V and 15 bases at J, with 18 bases between the two ends.

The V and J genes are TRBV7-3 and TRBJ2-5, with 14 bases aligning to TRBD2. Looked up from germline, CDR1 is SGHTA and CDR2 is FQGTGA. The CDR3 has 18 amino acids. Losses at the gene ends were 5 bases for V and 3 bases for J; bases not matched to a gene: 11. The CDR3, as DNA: TGTGCCAGCAGCCGCAAGGGGGGACTAGCGGGAGACGAAGAGACCCAGTACTTC. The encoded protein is CASSRKGGLAGDEETQYF. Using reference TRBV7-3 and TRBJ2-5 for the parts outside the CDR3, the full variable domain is GAGVSQTPSNKVTEKGKYVELRCDPISGHTALYWYRQSLGQGPEFLIYFQGTGAADDSGLPNDRFFAVRPEGSVSTLKIQRTERGDSAVYLCASSRKGGLAGDEETQYFGPGTRLLVL.

DNA of the CDR3: TGTGCCAGCAGCCAAGGTCCAGGATCCTACGAGCAGTACTTC. It is translated as CASSQGPGSYEQYF. The J gene is TRBJ2-7, the V gene TRBV4-2; no clear D. Trimming cost V 1 base and J 1 base, with 8 bases left between them. The CDR3 loop spans 14 amino acids. CDR1 and CDR2 (germline): LGHNA, YNFKEQ.

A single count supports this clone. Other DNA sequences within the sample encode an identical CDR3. The CDR3 nucleotides are TGTGCCAGCAGTTACTCGAAGGGCCAGCCCCAGCATTTT. Protein: CASSYSKGQPQHF. The chain uses TRBV6-6 and TRBJ1-5, with D hard to call. The CDR3 has 13 amino acids. CDR1 is MNHNY and CDR2 is SVGAGI in the germline V gene (reference sequence). Trimming cost V 0 bases and J 7 bases, with 7 bases left between them.

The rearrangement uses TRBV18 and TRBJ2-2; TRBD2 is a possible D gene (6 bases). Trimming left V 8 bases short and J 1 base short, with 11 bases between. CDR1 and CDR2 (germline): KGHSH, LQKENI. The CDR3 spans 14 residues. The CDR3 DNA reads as TGTGCCAGCCCCGTGGGGGGGAACACCGGGGAGCTGTTTTTT. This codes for CASPVGGNTGELFF. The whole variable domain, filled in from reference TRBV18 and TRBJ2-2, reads NAGVMQNPRHLVRRRGQEARLRCSPMKGHSHVYWYRQLPEEGLKFMVYLQKENIIDESGMPKERFSAEFPKEGPSILRIQQVVRGDSAAYFCASPVGGNTGELFFGEGSRLTVL.

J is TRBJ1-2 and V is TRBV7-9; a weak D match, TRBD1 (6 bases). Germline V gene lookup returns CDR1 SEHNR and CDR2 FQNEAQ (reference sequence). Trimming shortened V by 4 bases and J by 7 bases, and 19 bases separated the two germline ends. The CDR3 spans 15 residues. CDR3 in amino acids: CASSSGVSRIVGYTF. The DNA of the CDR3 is TGTGCCAGCAGCTCAGGGGTCTCCCGCATCGTTGGCTACACCTTC. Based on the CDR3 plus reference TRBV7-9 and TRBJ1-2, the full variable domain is DTGVSQNPRHKITKRGQNVTFRCDPISEHNRLYWYRQTLGQGPEFLTYFQNEAQLEKSRLLSDRFSAERPKGSFSTLEIQRTEQGDSAMYLCASSSGVSRIVGYTFGSGTRLTVV.

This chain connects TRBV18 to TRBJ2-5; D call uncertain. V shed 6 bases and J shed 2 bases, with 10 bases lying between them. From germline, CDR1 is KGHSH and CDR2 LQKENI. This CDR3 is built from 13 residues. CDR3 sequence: CASSVGRQETQYF. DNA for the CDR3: TGTGCCAGCTCGGTGGGCAGACAAGAGACCCAGTACTTC.

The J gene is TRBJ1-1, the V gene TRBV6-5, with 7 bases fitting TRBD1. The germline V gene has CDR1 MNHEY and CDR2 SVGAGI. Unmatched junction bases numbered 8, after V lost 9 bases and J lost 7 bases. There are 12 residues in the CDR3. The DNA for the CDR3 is TGTGCCAGTCGGGGAGGGGGCGGTGAAGCTTTCTTT. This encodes CASRGGGGEAFF.

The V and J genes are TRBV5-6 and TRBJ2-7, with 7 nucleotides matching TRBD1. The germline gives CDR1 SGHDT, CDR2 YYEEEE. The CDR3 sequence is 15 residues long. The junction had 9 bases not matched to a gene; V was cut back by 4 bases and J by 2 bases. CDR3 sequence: CASSPRTGFTYEQYF. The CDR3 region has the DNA TGTGCCAGCAGCCCCCGGACAGGTTTTACCTACGAGCAGTACTTC.

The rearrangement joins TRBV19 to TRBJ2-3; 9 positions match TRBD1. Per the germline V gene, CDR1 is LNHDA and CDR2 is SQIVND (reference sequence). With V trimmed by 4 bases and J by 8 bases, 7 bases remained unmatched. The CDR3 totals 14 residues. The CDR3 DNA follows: TGTGCCAGTAGTAGGGGACAGGGCTCAGGTACGCAGTATTTT. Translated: CASSRGQGSGTQYF.

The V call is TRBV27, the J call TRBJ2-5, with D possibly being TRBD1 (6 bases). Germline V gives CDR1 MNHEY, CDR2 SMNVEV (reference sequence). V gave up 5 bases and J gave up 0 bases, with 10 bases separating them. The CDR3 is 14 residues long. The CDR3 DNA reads TGTGCCAGCAGTCCACAGGGTTACCAAGAGACCCAGTACTTC. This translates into CASSPQGYQETQYF.

The CDR3 DNA follows: TGTGCCAGCAGCGGTGGGGGGACATCAGGATATGAGCAGTTCTTC. Residues: CASSGGGTSGYEQFF. The chain couples TRBV9 to TRBJ2-1, with D possibly called TRBD1 or TRBD2 (6 bases each). This CDR3 region has 15 residues. Trimming took off 3 bases at V and 8 bases at J, with 18 bases between the two ends. Germline V gives CDR1 SGDLS, CDR2 YYNGEE.

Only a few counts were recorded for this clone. The CDR3 loop reads CAWRGDSNQPQHF. Written as DNA, the CDR3 is TGTGCCTGGAGAGGGGATAGCAATCAGCCCCAGCATTTT. The gene calls are TRBV30 and TRBJ1-5, with D possibly matching TRBD1 (5 bases). Germline assignment: CDR1 GTSNPN and CDR2 SVGIG (reference sequence). V was pared by 3 bases and J by 0 bases, with 6 bases between. This CDR3 has 13 residues.

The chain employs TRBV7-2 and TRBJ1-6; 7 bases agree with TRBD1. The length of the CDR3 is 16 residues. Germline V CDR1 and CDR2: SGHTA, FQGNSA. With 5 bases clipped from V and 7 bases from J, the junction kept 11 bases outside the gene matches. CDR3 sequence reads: CASSTYGTAANSPLHF. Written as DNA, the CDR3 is TGTGCCAGCAGCACGTACGGGACAGCTGCAAATTCACCCCTCCACTTT. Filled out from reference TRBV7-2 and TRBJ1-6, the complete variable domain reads GAGVSQSPSNKVTEKGKDVELRCDPISGHTALYWYRQSLGQGLEFLIYFQGNSAPDKSGLPSDRFSAERTGGSVSTLTIQRTQQEDSAVYLCASSTYGTAANSPLHFGNGTRLTVT.

Written as DNA, the CDR3 is TGTGCCAGCAGCACCAGGGAACCTCCTCAGCCCCAGCATTTT. It is translated as CASSTREPPQPQHF. V is TRBV7-9 and J is TRBJ1-5, with D perhaps matching TRBD1 (5 bases). The CDR3 is 14 amino acids. From germline, CDR1 is SEHNR and CDR2 FQNEAQ (reference sequence). V shed 5 bases and J shed 6 bases, with 14 bases lying between them.

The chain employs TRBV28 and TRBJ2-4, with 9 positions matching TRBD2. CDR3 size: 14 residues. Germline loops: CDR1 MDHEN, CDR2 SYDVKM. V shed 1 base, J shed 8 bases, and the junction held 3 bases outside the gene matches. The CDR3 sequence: CASSLSGGRDIQYF. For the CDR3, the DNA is TGTGCCAGCAGTTTATCTGGCGGGAGGGACATTCAGTACTTC.

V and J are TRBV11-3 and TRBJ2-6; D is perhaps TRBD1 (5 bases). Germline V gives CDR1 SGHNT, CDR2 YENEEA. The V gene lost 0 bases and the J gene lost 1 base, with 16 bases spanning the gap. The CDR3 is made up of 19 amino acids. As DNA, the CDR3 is TGTGCCAGCAGCTTAGAAACAGGCTGGGAAACGTCTGGGGCCAACGTCCTGACTTTC. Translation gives CASSLETGWETSGANVLTF.

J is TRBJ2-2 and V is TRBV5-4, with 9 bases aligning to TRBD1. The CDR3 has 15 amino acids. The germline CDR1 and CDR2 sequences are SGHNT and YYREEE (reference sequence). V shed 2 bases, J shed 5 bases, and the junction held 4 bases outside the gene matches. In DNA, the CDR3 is TGTGCCAGCAGCTTACCCGGGACAGGGACCGGGGAGCTGTTTTTT. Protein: CASSLPGTGTGELFF.

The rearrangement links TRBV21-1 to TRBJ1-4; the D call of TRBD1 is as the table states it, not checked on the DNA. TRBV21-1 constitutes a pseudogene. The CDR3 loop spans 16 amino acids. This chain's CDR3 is CASSKALGTRAEKLFF. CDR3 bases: TGTGCCAGCAGCAAAGCGCTGGGGACAAGGGCTGAAAAACTGTTTTTT.

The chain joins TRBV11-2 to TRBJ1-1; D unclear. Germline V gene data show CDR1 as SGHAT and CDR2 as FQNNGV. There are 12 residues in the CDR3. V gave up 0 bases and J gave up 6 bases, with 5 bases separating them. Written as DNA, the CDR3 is TGTGCCAGCAGCTTAGATGTATCTGAAGCTTTCTTT. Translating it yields CASSLDVSEAFF.

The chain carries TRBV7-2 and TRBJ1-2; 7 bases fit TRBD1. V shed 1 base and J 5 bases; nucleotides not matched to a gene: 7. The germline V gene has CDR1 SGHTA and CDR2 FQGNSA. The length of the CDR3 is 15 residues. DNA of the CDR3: TGTGCCAGCAGCTTAGGCAGGGGGAAAGGGTATGGCTACACCTTC. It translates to CASSLGRGKGYGYTF.

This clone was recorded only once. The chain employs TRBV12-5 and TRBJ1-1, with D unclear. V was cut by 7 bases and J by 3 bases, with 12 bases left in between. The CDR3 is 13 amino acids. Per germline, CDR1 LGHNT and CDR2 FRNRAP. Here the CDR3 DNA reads TGTGCTAGTGCCCGAGGGTGGGACACTGAAGCTTTCTTT. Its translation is CASARGWDTEAFF.

The CDR3 protein is CAWSQRGPSGANVLTF. The CDR3 bases are TGTGCCTGGAGTCAAAGGGGCCCCTCTGGGGCCAACGTCCTGACTTTC. The V call is TRBV30, the J call TRBJ2-6; D may be TRBD1 (5 bases). Per the germline V gene, CDR1 is GTSNPN and CDR2 is SVGIG (reference sequence). Trimming left V 2 bases short and J 0 bases short, with 11 bases between. The CDR3 is made up of 16 amino acids.

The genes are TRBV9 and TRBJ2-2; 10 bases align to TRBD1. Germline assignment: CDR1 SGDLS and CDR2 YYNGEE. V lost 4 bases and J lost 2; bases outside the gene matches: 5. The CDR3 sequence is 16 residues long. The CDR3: CASSLATGGNTGELFF. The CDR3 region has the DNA TGTGCCAGCAGCTTAGCGACAGGGGGCAACACCGGGGAGCTGTTTTTT.

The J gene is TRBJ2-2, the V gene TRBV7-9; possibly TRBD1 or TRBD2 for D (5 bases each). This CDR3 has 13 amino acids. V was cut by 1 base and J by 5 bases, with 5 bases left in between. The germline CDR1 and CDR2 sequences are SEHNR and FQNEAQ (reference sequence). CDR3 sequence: CASSLGGTGELFF. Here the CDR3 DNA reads TGTGCCAGCAGCTTAGGGGGGACCGGGGAGCTGTTTTTT.

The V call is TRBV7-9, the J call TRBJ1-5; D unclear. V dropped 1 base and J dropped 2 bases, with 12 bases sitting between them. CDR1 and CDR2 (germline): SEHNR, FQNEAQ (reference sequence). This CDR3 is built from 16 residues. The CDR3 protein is CASSLGTQRGNQPQHF. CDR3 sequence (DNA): TGTGCCAGCAGCTTAGGTACCCAGAGGGGCAATCAGCCCCAGCATTTT.